Sequencing of this T cell receptor (beta chain) was carried out in a study of cytomegalovirus exposure and HLA in healthy donors. Overall study results and limits: A previous analysis found most TCR beta V segments productive roughly 87% or roughly 30% of the time. A list of roughly 160 TCR beta chains associated with cytomegalovirus was given.

Germline values: CDR1 LNHDA, CDR2 SQIVND (reference sequence). CDR3 length equals 17 residues. V was cut by 2 bases and J by 0 bases, with 14 bases left in between. In regard to this clone: Its antigen is undetermined.

The PCR had 60 Vbeta and 13 Jbeta primers. Sequencing was performed with immunoSEQ multiplex PCR; in TCRdb, only in-frame clones are kept and a portion is missing. The sample holds about 150,000 clones, around 60% seen once. Material for sequencing was PBMCs. The clonotype was recovered from a woman aged 55-75 years in good health and CMV-seropositive. The chain combines TRBV19 with TRBJ2-1, with D perhaps matching TRBD2 (5 bases). CDR3 in amino acids: CASSIRNRGSSYNEQFF. The DNA of the CDR3 is TGTGCCAGTAGTATAAGGAACCGGGGTAGCTCCTACAATGAGCAGTTCTTC.